This TCR beta chain derives from a study of spatial heterogeneity in lung cancer (dated by TCRdb to the late 2010s). Describing the broader study: Beta-chain transcripts were consistently detected in greater numbers than alpha-chain transcripts, which likely reflected higher beta-chain transcript abundance. Both alpha and beta chains were TCR-sequenced in samples taken at surgery, namely 220 tumor regions, under 80 matched nontumor lung samples and about 52 PBMC samples. The study linked features of the TCR repertoire to counts of nonsynonymous mutations, which were determined by whole-exome sequencing of tumor tissue. In the raw uncorrected reads, each unique combination of TCR and UMI appeared more than ten times on average. The study quantitatively compared TCR alpha and beta repertoires across multiple tumor regions, matched nontumor lung and blood in non-small cell lung cancer.

This clonotype is classified as large (0.1 to 1%). Its target antigen remains unknown. Per-base qualities were not stored, and no clone one base away is much larger. What the work shows at the level of the full study, not this receptor alone: Additional single-cell paired TCR alpha and beta sequencing was considered necessary to confirm, at a functional level, the hypothesis that regional TCRs recognize regional mutations.

The CDR3 numbers 17 residues from cysteine through phenylalanine. Of the read, only the CDR3 DNA is kept; its 51 bases are in frame from base 1. Here V drops 3 bases and J drops 5 bases, and the junction holds 16 bases not matched to any gene. As encoded in the germline V gene (reference sequence), CDR1 is DFQATT while CDR2 is SNEGSKA. What the time point label conveys for this sample: sample taken at primary tumor resection. The donors were 65 to 85 patients from the lung TRACERx cohort who had early-stage, untreated non-small cell lung cancer. TCR sequencing used whole RNA extracted from tumor and nontumor lung tissue, or from cryopreserved PBMC samples, without cell sorting. A patient was chosen for TCR sequencing only when enough RNA was available from at least two tumor regions. Before selection, tumor and adjacent nontumor lung specimens were reviewed by a lung pathologist. Preparation of the library involved 5' RACE. These reads were obtained on a NextSeq 500. To allow correction of PCR and sequencing errors, the TCR library protocol tagged every TCR cDNA molecule with a unique molecular identifier. Processing in the source paper ran as follows. TCR identification, UMI-based error correction and CDR3 extraction were all carried out with Decombinator tools. Expanded TCRs were defined as those above a frequency of 2 per 1,000, corresponding to the top 1% of the tumor frequency distribution. Renyi diversity was calculated using the R vegan package after each repertoire was subsampled 100 times to 5,000 TCRs. CDR3 similarity networks were built from amino acid triplet string-kernel similarity, connecting CDR3s with pairwise similarity above 0.82. Clones were called with MiXCR by TCRdb after fastp trimmed the public reads at Q25, and only in-frame beta chains were retained. One record per CDR3 amino acid sequence lists the most common genes and DNA. The V and J calls shown here were made by TCRdb, not taken from the authors' results. The table for this sample lists about 890 distinct CDR3 sequences; over 30% of them were counted only once. The top ten constitute about 11% of the sample.

The source material was normal lung tissue next to the tumor, sampled at surgery. The chain is encoded by TRBV20-1 joined to TRBJ1-5, with TRBD1 identical over 7 junction bases. This TCR derives from a male donor with early-stage non-small cell lung cancer. The CDR3 protein is CSARPYRGSLFDQPQHF. The nucleotides read TGCAGTGCTAGGCCTTACAGGGGATCCCTCTTTGATCAGCCCCAGCATTTT.